One sample yielded the 9 T cell receptor beta chains listed below, sequenced in a study of blood T cells in healthy people across ages. A second PCR of about 7 to 12 cycles used a sample-barcoded 5' primer and a J-beta primer mix. TCRdb processed the 5' RACE reads anew with MiXCR; each CDR3 protein has one entry. The sample carries about 560,000 distinct CDR3 sequences, about 29% recorded once. This sample also belongs to another study, concerning T cells of mothers and their children.

The specimen was blood. The source is a boy younger than 10 in good health.

This chain connects TRBV4-3 to TRBJ2-5, with 7 bases aligning to TRBD2. The J segment lost 6 bases and the V segment lost 1 base, leaving 5 bases of the junction unmatched. This CDR3 has 14 residues. Germline V gene lookup returns CDR1 LGHNA and CDR2 YSLEER. The CDR3 loop is CASSQVWREKTQYF. The DNA of the CDR3 is TGCGCCAGCAGCCAAGTTTGGCGGGAGAAGACCCAGTACTTC.

This clonotype was seen only a few times. The V and J genes are TRBV29-1 and TRBJ2-3; either TRBD1 or TRBD2 may fit D (5 bases each). This CDR3 comprises 13 residues. Germline CDR1 is SQVTM and CDR2 is ANQGSEA. V was clipped by 4 bases and J by 1 base, with 9 bases between them. The CDR3 coding sequence is TGCAGCGTTGGGGACCCCCGCACAGATACGCAGTATTTT. This codes for CSVGDPRTDTQYF.

This clonotype was found a few times. This chain links TRBV6-5 with TRBJ2-3, with 11 bases fitting TRBD2. Trimming cost V 4 bases and J 2 bases; bases outside gene matches: 5. In germline, CDR1 is MNHEY, CDR2 SVGAGI. The length of the CDR3 is 16 residues. For the CDR3, the DNA is TGTGCCAGCAGTTGGGGACTAGCGGATAACACAGATACGCAGTATTTT. The encoded protein is CASSWGLADNTDTQYF.

The J gene is TRBJ2-2, the V gene TRBV5-6, with a possible D match to TRBD1 (5 bases). The CDR3 contains 15 residues. Germline CDR1 SGHDT, CDR2 YYEEEE. Between the trimmed V and J ends, which lost 2 bases and 3 bases, there was a span of 11 bases. CDR3 nucleotides: TGTGCCAGCAGCTTTGGGCAGGGATACACCGGGGAGCTGTTTTTT. Encoded protein: CASSFGQGYTGELFF.

The chain uses TRBV12-3 or TRBV12-4 and TRBJ1-5; D may be TRBD1 (5 bases). This CDR3 is 14 amino acids long. V was trimmed by 5 bases and J by 6 bases, leaving 14 bases between them. DNA for the CDR3: TGTGCCAGCAGTAGGGACGGTGGGGGTCAGCCCCAGCATTTT. It is translated as CASSRDGGGQPQHF.

This clonotype was counted a few times. The chain is built from TRBV4-3 and TRBJ2-7, with 9 bases fitting TRBD2. CDR1 is LGHNA, CDR2 YSLEER, per germline. The CDR3 is 16 amino acids. V was pared by 1 base and J by 5 bases, with 9 bases of the junction left unmatched. The CDR3 DNA is TGCGCCAGCAGCCAAGGTGGTAGCGGGAGCCGCAACGAGCAGTACTTC. Translating it yields CASSQGGSGSRNEQYF.

V usage is TRBV10-1 and J usage is TRBJ1-5; 10 bases line up with TRBD1. The V gene's germline CDR1 is WNHNN and CDR2 SYGVQD (reference sequence). The CDR3 totals 15 residues. V gave up 6 bases and J gave up 0 bases; unmatched junction bases: 2. The DNA of the CDR3 is TGCGCCAGCAGAGACAGGGGGCATAGCAATCAGCCCCAGCATTTT. This encodes CASRDRGHSNQPQHF.

This chain connects TRBV5-5 to TRBJ1-2, with a weak D call TRBD1 (6 bases). The CDR3 sequence is 14 residues long. V was pared by 3 bases and J by 3 bases, with 12 bases between. Germline V gene lookup returns CDR1 SGHKS and CDR2 YYEKEE (reference sequence). CDR3 protein: CASSSSRGHYGYTF. CDR3 coding DNA: TGTGCCAGCAGCTCTAGCAGGGGTCACTATGGCTACACCTTC.

This clonotype was picked up a small number of times. V usage is TRBV19 and J usage is TRBJ2-5; 7 bases align to TRBD2. TRBJ2-1 matches the DNA end more closely, so the J call is doubtful. Germline V gene sequence: CDR1 LNHDA, CDR2 SQIVND (reference sequence). The CDR3 is made up of 15 amino acids. CDR3 region: CASSIVLAAYNEQFF. The CDR3 bases are TGTGCCAGTAGTATCGTCCTAGCGGCGTACAATGAGCAGTTCTTC.